A selection of T cell receptor beta chains follows, all from one sample in a study of cytomegalovirus exposure and HLA in healthy donors. TCRdb's copy holds only in-frame clones and misses some; the assay was immunoSEQ multiplex PCR. The sample carries about 140,000 clones, 75% to 85% recorded once. The sequenced sample was PBMCs. The receptors shown here come from a man aged 35-49 years in good health and CMV-seronegative. Both conserved end residues are part of each CDR3. D genes are given only for firm matches. Not all rows give a size; the values are once, few, many and, for expanded clones, a class.

d_gene	v_gene	j_gene	abundance	CDR3aa	CDR3nt
TRBD1	TRBV5-1	TRBJ2-5	.	CASSLEGAETQYF	TGCGCCAGCAGCTTGGAGGGGGCTGAGACCCAGTACTTC
.	TRBV25-1	TRBJ1-2	few	CAIKEDREHYGYTF	TGTGCCATTAAAGAGGACAGAGAACACTATGGCTACACCTTC
.	TRBV28	TRBJ1-2	.	CASDSNYGYTF	TGTGCCAGCGACAGTAACTATGGCTACACCTTC
TRBD1	TRBV23-1	TRBJ2-5	.	CASSQHRGQETQYF	TGCGCCAGCAGTCAACACAGGGGACAAGAGACCCAGTACTTC
TRBD1	TRBV10-1	TRBJ2-7	.	CASGATGDEQYF	TGCGCCAGCGGCGCGACAGGGGACGAGCAGTACTTC
.	TRBV5-1	TRBJ2-5	.	CASSLSGQETQYF	TGCGCCAGCAGCTTGTCAGGGCAAGAGACCCAGTACTTC
TRBD1	TRBV19	TRBJ1-3	.	CASRGNYRGVNTIYF	TGTGCCAGTAGGGGAAATTACAGGGGCGTAAACACCATATATTTT
.	TRBV7-8	TRBJ1-6	.	CASRFDSSYNSPLHF	TGTGCCAGCAGATTTGACAGCTCCTATAATTCACCCCTCCACTTT
.	TRBV7-9	TRBJ1-3	.	CASRGSGTGNTIYF	TGTGCCAGCCGTGGGTCAGGGACTGGAAACACCATATATTTT
TRBD2	TRBV5-8	TRBJ2-7	.	CASSPGRGSSSYEQYF	TGTGCCAGCAGCCCGGGGCGGGGGAGCTCCTCCTACGAGCAGTACTTC
.	TRBV14	TRBJ2-7	.	CASSQVEEQYF	TGTGCCAGCAGCCAAGTAGAAGAGCAGTACTTC
TRBD1	TRBV9	TRBJ2-2	.	CASSVMTGQGRTGELFF	TGTGCCAGCAGCGTAATGACAGGACAGGGGCGCACCGGGGAGCTGTTTTTT
TRBD1	TRBV5-1	TRBJ2-7	.	CASSLLGTGDLEQYF	TGCGCCAGCAGCTTGTTAGGGACAGGGGATTTGGAGCAGTACTTC
TRBD1	TRBV7-2	TRBJ2-7	once	CASSPRQGARAYEQYF	TGTGCCAGCAGCCCTAGACAGGGGGCGCGAGCCTACGAGCAGTACTTC
.	TRBV7-2	TRBJ1-5	.	CASSLAAGLPDQPQHF	TGTGCCAGCAGCTTAGCGGCAGGGCTGCCCGATCAGCCCCAGCATTTT
TRBD2	TRBV5-1	TRBJ2-1	.	CASSLQTSGMHNEQFF	TGCGCCAGCAGCCTCCAGACTAGCGGGATGCACAATGAGCAGTTCTTC
.	TRBV5-6	TRBJ2-7	.	CASSLAEYGGPSYEQYF	TGTGCCAGCAGCTTGGCCGAGTACGGGGGACCATCTTACGAGCAGTACTTC
.	TRBV19	TRBJ2-7	.	CASSISGGGVPYEQYF	TGTGCCAGTAGTATTAGTGGGGGGGGCGTCCCCTACGAGCAGTACTTC
TRBD1	TRBV6-5	TRBJ1-2	few	CASSPDRAYWEGYTF	TGTGCCAGCAGCCCCGACAGGGCTTATTGGGAAGGCTACACCTTC
.	TRBV9	TRBJ1-1	.	CASSVGGGIDTEAFF	TGTGCCAGCAGCGTAGGAGGAGGGATAGACACTGAAGCTTTCTTT
.	TRBV5-6	TRBJ1-2	.	CASSLGTGYYGYTF	TGTGCCAGCAGCTTAGGCACAGGGTACTATGGCTACACCTTC
TRBD1	TRBV7-9	TRBJ1-1	.	CTSSKTGGEAFF	TGTACCAGCAGCAAAACAGGGGGCGAAGCTTTCTTT
TRBD1	TRBV4-1	TRBJ1-4	.	CASSQDMDRATLNEMKLFF	TGCGCCAGCAGCCAAGATATGGACAGGGCCACTCTTAATGAAATGAAACTGTTTTTT
TRBD2	TRBV10-3	TRBJ2-7	.	CATLAGDNYEQYF	TGTGCCACCTTAGCGGGGGACAACTACGAGCAGTACTTC
TRBD1	TRBV6-5	TRBJ1-4	.	CASRGQGRANEKLFF	TGTGCCAGCAGGGGACAGGGGAGGGCTAATGAAAAACTGTTTTTT
.	TRBV7-7	TRBJ2-3	once	CASSRRAGSTDTQYF	TGTGCTAGCAGCCGCCGCGCCGGGAGCACAGATACGCAGTATTTT
.	TRBV6-1	TRBJ1-1	.	CASSLGPAGLTEAFF	TGTGCCAGCAGTTTAGGCCCCGCCGGGTTAACTGAAGCTTTCTTT
.	TRBV19	TRBJ2-1	once	CASSIKGRIDEQFF	TGTGCCAGTAGTATTAAGGGGCGCATCGATGAGCAGTTCTTC
TRBD2	TRBV14	TRBJ2-3	.	CASSQIAGAYTDTQYF	TGTGCCAGCAGCCAAATAGCGGGGGCCTACACAGATACGCAGTATTTT
TRBD1	TRBV9	TRBJ1-5	.	CASSAGTGGNQPQHF	TGTGCCAGCAGCGCCGGGACAGGGGGCAATCAGCCCCAGCATTTT
.	TRBV28	TRBJ2-7	.	CASSPPGGSYEQYF	TGTGCCAGCAGTCCACCAGGTGGGTCCTACGAGCAGTACTTC
.	TRBV6-1	TRBJ1-3	few	CASSLGGSGNTIYF	TGTGCCAGCAGTCTAGGTGGGTCTGGAAACACCATATATTTT
.	TRBV7-7	TRBJ2-7	.	CASSPGPLSSYEQYF	TGTGCTAGCAGCCCCGGTCCTTTGAGCTCCTACGAGCAGTACTTC
TRBD1	TRBV5-1	TRBJ1-1	once	CASSPDRGLNTEAFF	TGCGCCAGCAGCCCAGACAGGGGGCTTAACACTGAAGCTTTCTTT
.	TRBV19	TRBJ2-5	.	CASSISEETQYF	TGTGCCAGTAGTATTTCGGAAGAGACCCAGTACTTC
TRBD1	TRBV6-6	TRBJ2-5	.	CASSSRGLETQYF	TGTGCCAGCAGCAGCAGGGGGCTGGAGACCCAGTACTTC
.	TRBV27	TRBJ1-2	few	CASSPGTRSGYTF	TGTGCCAGCAGCCCCGGGACAAGAAGTGGCTACACCTTC
.	TRBV7-7	TRBJ2-7	.	CASSLRPGAHEQYF	TGTGCTAGCAGCCTACGACCAGGGGCCCACGAGCAGTACTTC
.	TRBV27	TRBJ1-6	.	CASSFRTDNSPLHF	TGTGCCAGCAGTTTTCGGACAGATAATTCACCCCTCCACTTT
TRBD2	TRBV19	TRBJ2-6	.	CASRGGDSGANVLTF	TGTGCCAGTAGGGGAGGGGACTCTGGGGCCAACGTCCTGACTTTC
TRBD2	TRBV5-1	TRBJ2-2	.	CASSRTSGGAPGELFF	TGCGCCAGCAGCCGGACTAGCGGGGGGGCCCCCGGGGAGCTGTTTTTT
TRBD1	TRBV7-2	TRBJ1-5	few	CASSEGGQTQPQHF	TGTGCCAGCAGCGAGGGGGGACAGACGCAGCCCCAGCATTTT
TRBD1	TRBV14	TRBJ2-7	.	CASSLRSRNRGYEQYF	TGTGCCAGCAGCCTAAGATCTCGGAACAGGGGTTACGAGCAGTACTTC
TRBD2	TRBV19	TRBJ2-1	.	CASNTGTSGGTAQGQFF	TGTGCCAGTAATACCGGGACTAGCGGGGGGACGGCCCAGGGGCAGTTCTTC
TRBD1	TRBV6-5	TRBJ2-7	.	CASSDRAYEQYF	TGTGCCAGCAGCGACAGGGCTTACGAGCAGTACTTC
.	TRBV10-3	TRBJ2-7	.	CAINRDRGEQYF	TGTGCCATCAACAGGGATCGAGGCGAGCAGTACTTC
.	TRBV5-6	TRBJ1-1	.	CASSLGRDFVNTEAFF	TGTGCCAGCAGCTTGGGCCGAGATTTCGTGAACACTGAAGCTTTCTTT
.	TRBV4-3	TRBJ1-1	.	CASSQDRVYTEAFF	TGCGCCAGCAGCCAAGACAGGGTCTACACTGAAGCTTTCTTT
.	TRBV27	TRBJ1-5	.	CASSFSGTPHQPQHF	TGTGCCAGCAGTTTTTCCGGGACTCCCCATCAGCCCCAGCATTTT
.	TRBV5-6	TRBJ1-1	few	CASSLSTGTNTEAFF	TGTGCCAGCAGCTTGAGTACAGGTACGAACACTGAAGCTTTCTTT
TRBD2	TRBV28	TRBJ2-7	.	CASSVAGEAGQQYF	TGTGCCAGCAGTGTAGCGGGGGAGGCCGGGCAGCAGTACTTC
TRBD2	TRBV9	TRBJ2-1	.	CASSATSGGASMNEQFF	TGTGCCAGCAGCGCCACTAGCGGGGGGGCGTCTATGAATGAGCAGTTCTTC
TRBD1	TRBV29-1	TRBJ1-2	.	CSVPGQGNANYGYTF	TGCAGCGTCCCGGGACAGGGGAATGCTAACTATGGCTACACCTTC